The 31 T cell receptor beta chains below were found in one sample sequenced in a study of control samples from healthy donors and cancer patients. Method: immunoSEQ multiplex PCR; TCRdb's copy keeps in-frame clones and lacks some. The sample carries about 100,000 clones, over 85% recorded once. Sequenced input: blood. Receptors were obtained from a human donor in good health. The donor label of this sample is uncertain.

The J gene is TRBJ2-7, the V gene TRBV27; no firm D call. The CDR3 extends over 15 amino acids. The V end lost 0 bases, the J end lost 3 bases, and 12 bases lay between the germline ends. Per the germline V gene, CDR1 is MNHEY and CDR2 is SMNVEV (reference sequence). Written as DNA, the CDR3 is TGTGCCAGCAGTTTATCATGGACGGATAACTACGAGCAGTACTTC. This encodes CASSLSWTDNYEQYF.

This clone turned up a few times. This sequence joins TRBV19 and TRBJ1-2, with a weak D call TRBD1 (5 bases). The CDR3 spans 14 residues. V lost 3 bases, J lost 0 bases, and 8 bases lay in between. Germline V gene data show CDR1 as LNHDA and CDR2 as SQIVND (reference sequence). The CDR3 coding sequence is TGTGCCAGTAGTATGGGGACCACTAACTATGGCTACACCTTC. Translation gives CASSMGTTNYGYTF.

The chain combines TRBV6-5 with TRBJ1-2, with a weak D call TRBD1 (5 bases). Germline V gene lookup returns CDR1 MNHEY and CDR2 SVGAGI. Trimming stripped 8 bases from V and 4 bases from J, with 11 bases between. The CDR3 is 12 residues long. CDR3 nucleotide sequence: TGTGCCAGCTGGGCCGGGACCTATGGCTACACCTTC. Its protein is CASWAGTYGYTF.

J is TRBJ2-7 and V is TRBV6-5; 10 bases fit TRBD1. The ends lost 6 bases at V and 2 bases at J; junction bases unmatched: 7. The germline CDR1 and CDR2 sequences are MNHEY and SVGAGI. The CDR3 runs to 15 residues. This CDR3 is CASRYRTGGAYEQYV. For the CDR3, the DNA is TGTGCCAGCAGGTACCGGACAGGGGGAGCCTACGAGCAGTACGTC.

The CDR3 coding sequence is TGTGCCAGCAGCTTGGGTCGTGACTACTCCTACAATGAGCAGTTCTTC. This codes for CASSLGRDYSYNEQFF. The V gene is TRBV7-9, the J gene TRBJ2-1; D perhaps matches TRBD2 (5 bases). The CDR3 contains 16 residues. Per germline, CDR1 SEHNR and CDR2 FQNEAQ (reference sequence). The V and J ends lost 3 bases and 0 bases respectively, with 12 bases between them.

Written as DNA, the CDR3 is TGTGCCACGTGGCCCTCGGGGGTCGGAAACACCATATATTTT. Its translation is CATWPSGVGNTIYF. The chain employs TRBV10-3 and TRBJ1-3; D is perhaps TRBD1 (5 bases). The CDR3 sequence is 14 residues long. Germline V CDR1 and CDR2: ENHRY, SYGVKD. Trimming left V 10 bases short and J 4 bases short, with 17 bases between.

The V call is TRBV7-3, the J call TRBJ2-1; no clear D gene. The V and J ends lost 3 bases and 13 bases respectively, with 13 bases between them. Per germline, CDR1 SGHTA and CDR2 FQGTGA. This CDR3 is 12 amino acids long. CDR3 amino acids: CASSLPGGDQFF. CDR3 nucleotide sequence: TGTGCCAGCAGCTTGCCGGGTGGTGACCAGTTCTTC.

The chain links TRBV15 to TRBJ2-3, with D perhaps given as TRBD1 or TRBD2 (5 bases each). Germline assignment: CDR1 LNHNV and CDR2 YYDKDF (reference sequence). The ends were cut back, 1 base at V and 2 bases at J, with 10 bases in the middle. The CDR3 covers 15 residues. CDR3 in DNA: TGTGCCACCAGCAGAGGAGGGGTTCTCACAGATACGCAGTATTTT. This encodes CATSRGGVLTDTQYF.

The rearrangement links TRBV25-1 to TRBJ1-2; a possible D gene is TRBD1 (5 bases). The CDR3 is 13 residues long. CDR1 MGHDK and CDR2 SYGVNS come from the germline V gene. Trimming removed 6 bases from V and 4 bases from J, with 12 bases in between. CDR3 loop: CASSREGGYGYTF. The CDR3 bases are TGTGCCAGCAGCAGGGAGGGCGGCTATGGCTACACCTTC.

V is TRBV15 and J is TRBJ1-2, with 7 bases that match TRBD1. V lost 0 bases to trimming and J lost 4 bases; unmatched junction nucleotides: 8. Germline CDR1 LNHNV, CDR2 YYDKDF (reference sequence). The CDR3 is made up of 16 amino acids. Written as DNA, the CDR3 is TGTGCCACCAGCAGAGATTCAGGGACAGCCTTCTATGGCTACACCTTC. Residues: CATSRDSGTAFYGYTF.

V gene TRBV6-2 or TRBV6-3 combines with J gene TRBJ1-2; D is unclear. This CDR3 is 13 amino acids long. Trimming shortened V by 4 bases and J by 2 bases, and 8 bases separated the two germline ends. CDR1 MNHEY and CDR2 SVGEGT come from the germline V gene. This CDR3 reads CASSSGLNYGYTF. CDR3 in DNA: TGTGCCAGCAGTTCTGGCCTAAACTATGGCTACACCTTC.

The rearrangement links TRBV19 to TRBJ2-7; 9 nucleotides align to TRBD1. Germline loops: CDR1 LNHDA, CDR2 SQIVND (reference sequence). The CDR3 has 16 amino acids. V gave up 5 bases and J gave up 7 bases; unmatched junction bases: 15. Here the CDR3 DNA reads TGTGCCAGTAGTCCAGAGACAGGGGGTGAACTTGAGGAGCAGTACTTC. It is translated as CASSPETGGELEEQYF.

The V call is TRBV19, the J call TRBJ1-2; D is uncertain. Looked up from germline, CDR1 is LNHDA and CDR2 is SQIVND (reference sequence). The CDR3 covers 12 residues. Trimming shortened V by 5 bases and J by 4 bases, and 8 bases separated the two germline ends. The CDR3 DNA reads TGTGCCAGTAGTGCGGGATTCTATGGCTACACCTTC. Translating gives CASSAGFYGYTF.

The rearrangement joins TRBV6-5 to TRBJ1-3; D remains ambiguous. Germline CDR1 is MNHEY and CDR2 is SVGAGI. CDR3 size: 13 residues. V shed 10 bases and J shed 2 bases, with 12 bases lying between them. In nucleotides, the CDR3 is TGTGCCACCGGGAAGTCTACTGGAAACACCATATATTTT. The encoded protein is CATGKSTGNTIYF.

The chain combines TRBV18 with TRBJ2-5, with D hard to call. CDR1 is KGHSH and CDR2 is LQKENI in the germline V gene. The CDR3 is 12 residues long. Trimming removed 6 bases from V and 0 bases from J, with 5 bases in between. CDR3 loop: CASSLDQETQYF. Here the CDR3 DNA reads TGTGCCAGCTCCCTTGACCAAGAGACCCAGTACTTC.

This clone occurred once. The chain employs TRBV24-1 and TRBJ2-1; D tentatively fits TRBD1 or TRBD2 (5 bases each). V was trimmed by 5 bases and J by 6 bases, leaving 16 bases between them. The germline CDR1 and CDR2 sequences are KGHDR and SFDVKD. This CDR3 region has 15 residues. CDR3 sequence reads: CATSAGRQFFNEQFF. Written as DNA, the CDR3 is TGTGCCACCAGTGCGGGGAGACAGTTCTTCAATGAGCAGTTCTTC.

V is TRBV6-2 or TRBV6-3 and J is TRBJ2-1; possible D gene TRBD2, 6 bases. Trimming removed 3 bases from V and 2 bases from J, with 11 bases in between. Germline V gene data show CDR1 as MNHEY and CDR2 as SVGEGT. This CDR3 comprises 15 residues. The CDR3 DNA is TGTGCCAGCAGTTATAGGTCGGGGGCCTACAATGAGCAGTTCTTC. Its translation: CASSYRSGAYNEQFF.

The chain combines TRBV7-2 with TRBJ2-2; 11 bases map to TRBD2. The CDR3 sequence is 18 residues long. Germline CDR1 and CDR2: SGHTA and FQGNSA. J lost 4 bases, V lost 3 bases, and 10 bases had no gene match. The CDR3 reads CASSLWLLAGESTGELFF. The CDR3 DNA follows: TGTGCCAGCAGCTTGTGGCTACTAGCGGGGGAGAGCACCGGGGAGCTGTTTTTT.

This chain joins TRBV6-1 and TRBJ2-1; 12 bases fit TRBD2. With V trimmed by 3 bases and J by 5 bases, 2 bases remained unmatched. The CDR3 runs 15 residues. The germline V gene encodes CDR1 MNHNS and CDR2 SASEGT. The CDR3 coding sequence is TGTGCCAGCAGTGACGGACTAGCGGGGAACAATGAGCAGTTCTTC. As protein: CASSDGLAGNNEQFF.

V usage is TRBV6-5 and J usage is TRBJ1-1, with D hard to call. V lost 4 bases and J lost 1, with 7 bases in between. Looked up from germline, CDR1 is MNHEY and CDR2 is SVGAGI. This CDR3 has 13 amino acids. The CDR3 here is CASSLGRNTEAFF. The CDR3 region has the DNA TGTGCCAGCAGTTTAGGAAGGAACACTGAAGCTTTCTTT.

This clone has only a few counts. The chain joins TRBV19 to TRBJ1-5, with TRBD1 as a possible D gene (5 bases). V was pared by 7 bases and J by 4 bases, with 17 bases between. Germline V gives CDR1 LNHDA, CDR2 SQIVND (reference sequence). The CDR3 contains 15 residues. The CDR3 DNA reads as TGTGCCAGTACCGATTCAGGGCCAATAAATCAGCCCCAGCATTTT. This encodes CASTDSGPINQPQHF. The complete variable domain, with remaining parts taken from reference TRBV19 and TRBJ1-5, reads DGGITQSPKYLFRKEGQNVTLSCEQNLNHDAMYWYRQDPGQGLRLIYYSQIVNDFQKGDIAEGYSVSREKKESFPLTVTSAQKNPTAFYLCASTDSGPINQPQHFGDGTRLSIL.

This chain uses TRBV18 with TRBJ2-7, with TRBD1 identical over 7 bases. The ends lost 3 bases at V and 2 bases at J; junction bases unmatched: 7. The CDR3 runs to 15 residues. The germline CDR1 and CDR2 sequences are KGHSH and LQKENI. This chain's CDR3 is CASSPRTGAAYEQYF. DNA for the CDR3: TGTGCCAGCTCACCTAGGACAGGCGCGGCCTACGAGCAGTACTTC.

V usage is TRBV5-1 and J usage is TRBJ2-3; 8 bases align to TRBD2. After removal of 4 bases from V and 0 bases from J, the junction contained 7 bases not matched to a gene. CDR1 SGHRS and CDR2 YFSETQ come from the germline V gene. This CDR3 comprises 16 residues. The CDR3 bases are TGCGCCAGCAGCACAGGACCGGGGGGGAGCACAGATACGCAGTATTTT. This sequence encodes CASSTGPGGSTDTQYF.

The chain joins TRBV11-2 to TRBJ1-6; a possible D gene is TRBD1 (5 bases). There are 14 residues in the CDR3. The germline CDR1 and CDR2 sequences are SGHAT and FQNNGV. Trimming removed 4 bases at V and 9 bases at J, with 13 bases between. DNA of the CDR3: TGTGCCAGCAGCTCAGGGTTGAGAGTTTCACCCCTCCACTTT. Translation: CASSSGLRVSPLHF.

V is TRBV7-2 and J is TRBJ1-5, with a possible D match to TRBD1 (5 bases). The CDR3 runs to 17 residues. Germline lookup yields CDR1 SGHTA and CDR2 FQGNSA. V lost 1 base and J 2 bases, leaving 15 bases between the germline ends. CDR3 in DNA: TGTGCCAGCAGCTTAGATAATGGGGCGGGTGGCAATCAGCCCCAGCATTTT. Residues: CASSLDNGAGGNQPQHF.

This rearrangement joins TRBV5-5 to TRBJ1-1, with TRBD1 identical over 7 bases. This CDR3 contains 12 residues. J was trimmed by 8 bases and V by 4 bases; bases with no gene match: 5. The germline gives CDR1 SGHKS, CDR2 YYEKEE (reference sequence). CDR3 DNA: TGTGCCAGCAGCCCCCTGGACAGGGAAGCTTTCTTT. Residues: CASSPLDREAFF.

The V gene is TRBV27, the J gene TRBJ1-4, with D unresolved. The CDR3 covers 13 residues. Germline V lookup: CDR1 MNHEY, CDR2 SMNVEV (reference sequence). V was cut by 6 bases and J by 8 bases, with 13 bases left in between. This chain's CDR3 is CASRPPLGEKLFF. As DNA, the CDR3 is TGTGCCAGCAGGCCCCCGCTGGGAGAAAAACTGTTTTTT.

This chain uses TRBV11-3 with TRBJ2-2; 14 bases are a match to TRBD2. The ends lost 4 bases at V and 4 bases at J; junction bases unmatched: 5. Germline values: CDR1 SGHNT, CDR2 YENEEA. The CDR3 spans 17 residues. The CDR3 protein is CASSSGTSGGGTGELFF. The DNA of the CDR3 is TGTGCCAGCAGCTCCGGGACTAGCGGGGGAGGCACCGGGGAGCTGTTTTTT.

This chain uses TRBV10-1 with TRBJ1-2, with D uncertain. The ends were cut back, 3 bases at V and 7 bases at J, with 12 bases in the middle. Germline loops: CDR1 WNHNN, CDR2 SYGVQD (reference sequence). The length of the CDR3 is 13 residues. CDR3 DNA sequence: TGCGCCAGCAGTGAAAGTACAGTAGGTGGCTACACCTTC. It translates to CASSESTVGGYTF.

The V gene is TRBV11-2, the J gene TRBJ2-5, with D possibly matching TRBD1 (6 bases). The CDR3 length is 19 residues. Germline-derived CDR1 and CDR2 are SGHAT and FQNNGV. V lost 0 bases, J lost 5 bases, and 25 bases lay in between. In DNA, the CDR3 is TGTGCCAGCAGCTTAGATCATCCAGCAAGGGACATTTCTTTGGAGACCCAGTACTTC. Translating it yields CASSLDHPARDISLETQYF. The full variable domain, with the rest looked up from reference TRBV11-2 and TRBJ2-5, is EAGVAQSPRYKIIEKRQSVAFWCNPISGHATLYWYQQILGQGPKLLIQFQNNGVVDDSQLPKDRFSAERLKGVDSTLKIQPAKLEDSAVYLCASSLDHPARDISLETQYFGPGTRLLVL.

The rearrangement joins TRBV12-3 or TRBV12-4 to TRBJ1-1; a weak D match, TRBD1 (6 bases). There are 13 residues in the CDR3. V gave up 6 bases and J gave up 5 bases, with 13 bases separating them. CDR3 sequence: CASSPQTGTEAFF. The CDR3 DNA reads TGTGCCAGCAGCCCCCAGACAGGAACTGAAGCTTTCTTT.